This T cell receptor (beta chain) was sequenced in a study of monozygotic twins with inflammatory bowel disease. There were eight separate reactions per sample in which cDNA was made. TCRdb re-called the 5' RACE reads and gives one entry per CDR3 protein, without DNA. With over 100,000 distinct CDR3 sequences in the sample, the ten largest clones hold around an eighth. The CDR3 is 14 residues long. Germline V CDR1 and CDR2: SGDLS, YYNGEE. Study findings and constraints: Repertoire similarity did not differ between concordant and discordant twins, perhaps due to limited power. IBD patients shared fewer clonotypes with other individuals than healthy twins, especially patients with disease activity signs. Findings did not support one strong IBD-associated signal or clonotype.

A remark on this clonotype: Its cognate antigen is unknown.

The chain has TRBV9 and TRBJ1-1. Specimen: blood. The receptor was derived from a human donor with ulcerative colitis or Crohn's disease, or a healthy co-twin of an affected twin (not recorded which). CDR3 amino acids: CASTVVEGNTEAFF.